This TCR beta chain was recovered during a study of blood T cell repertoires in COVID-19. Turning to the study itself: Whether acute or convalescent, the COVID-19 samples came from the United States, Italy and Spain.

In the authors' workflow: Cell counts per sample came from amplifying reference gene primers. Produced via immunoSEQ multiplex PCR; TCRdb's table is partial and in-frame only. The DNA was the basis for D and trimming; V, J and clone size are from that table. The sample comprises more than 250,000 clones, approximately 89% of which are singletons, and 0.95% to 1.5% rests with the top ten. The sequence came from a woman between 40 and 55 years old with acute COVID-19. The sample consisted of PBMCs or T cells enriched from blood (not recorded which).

The DNA for the CDR3 is TGCAGTGCTAGTATACCAGCGGGAGGTCGGGAGCAGTACTTC. This encodes CSASIPAGGREQYF. The V gene is TRBV20-1, the J gene TRBJ2-7; 9 bases match TRBD2. CDR1 and CDR2 (germline): DFQATT, SNEGSKA (reference sequence). This CDR3 has 14 amino acids. The J segment lost 7 bases and the V segment lost 3 bases, leaving 10 bases of the junction unmatched.